The 9 T cell receptor beta chains given below trace back to one sample, sequenced in a study of T cells after yellow fever vaccination. Via MiXCR, TCRdb re-called the 5' RACE reads, giving one row per CDR3 protein. This sample has around 300,000 distinct CDR3 sequences, with approximately 4.3% found just once. Sample: PBMCs, taken 15 days after the yellow fever booster vaccination. These receptors originate from a man aged 18 to 30 who received the YFV17D yellow fever vaccine.

The chain is built from TRBV29-1 and TRBJ1-6; tentative D call: TRBD1 (5 bases). Looked up from germline, CDR1 is SQVTM and CDR2 is ANQGSEA. This CDR3 contains 13 residues. With 4 bases removed from V and 8 bases from J, the gap between germline ends came to 12 bases. The CDR3 nucleotides read TGCAGCGTTGGCCGGGGCAGGGATTCACCCCTCCACTTT. Translating it yields CSVGRGRDSPLHF. The complete variable domain, with remaining parts taken from reference TRBV29-1 and TRBJ1-6, reads SAVISQKPSRDICQRGTSLTIQCQVDSQVTMMFWYRQQPGQSLTLIATANQGSEATYESGFVIDKFPISRPNLTFSTLTVSNMSPEDSSIYLCSVGRGRDSPLHFGNGTRLTVT.

This clonotype was seen repeatedly, ten times or more. The gene calls are TRBV13 and TRBJ2-7; D gene unclear. V lost 1 base and J 6 bases, leaving 4 bases between the germline ends. There are 11 residues in the CDR3. The V gene's germline CDR1 is PRHDT and CDR2 FYEKMQ (reference sequence). In DNA, the CDR3 is TGTGCCAGCAGCTTAGCTGCCGAGCAGTACTTC. Translated, it gives CASSLAAEQYF.

This clonotype was counted between two and nine times. The V gene is TRBV4-3, the J gene TRBJ1-5, with D uncertain. V was shortened by 0 bases and J by 12 bases, with 18 bases between the two germline ends. There are 15 residues in the CDR3. Looked up from germline, CDR1 is LGHNA and CDR2 is YSLEER. This chain's CDR3 is CASSQELDLRGRQHF. CDR3 coding DNA: TGCGCCAGCAGCCAAGAACTGGACCTGCGAGGTCGCCAGCATTTT.

This clonotype was detected only a few times. This rearrangement joins TRBV4-3 to TRBJ1-2, with 8 bases that match TRBD1. The CDR3 contains 16 residues. Trimming took 0 bases from V and 4 from J; bases not matched to a gene: 7. CDR1 and CDR2 (germline): LGHNA, YSLEER. This CDR3 reads CASSQDSQGAAYGYTF. CDR3 nucleotides: TGCGCCAGCAGCCAAGATTCCCAGGGGGCGGCCTATGGCTACACCTTC.

This clonotype has at least ten counts. This chain joins TRBV5-1 and TRBJ2-2; D may be TRBD1 (6 bases). Looked up from germline, CDR1 is SGHRS and CDR2 is YFSETQ. This CDR3 has 14 residues. The ends were cut back, 2 bases at V and 5 bases at J, with 10 bases in the middle. The CDR3 DNA sequence: TGCGCCAGCAGCTTACGACAGGAGACCGGGGAGCTGTTTTTT. It yields the protein CASSLRQETGELFF. Combining the CDR3 with reference TRBV5-1 and TRBJ2-2 gives the whole variable domain KAGVTQTPRYLIKTRGQQVTLSCSPISGHRSVSWYQQTPGQGLQFLFEYFSETQRNKGNFPGRFSGRQFSNSRSEMNVSTLELGDSALYLCASSLRQETGELFFGEGSRLTVL.

V usage is TRBV19 and J usage is TRBJ2-7, with 10 nucleotides matching TRBD2. The J segment lost 1 base and the V segment lost 6 bases, leaving 6 bases of the junction unmatched. Looked up from germline, CDR1 is LNHDA and CDR2 is SQIVND (reference sequence). The CDR3 totals 15 residues. CDR3 DNA sequence: TGTGCCAGTAGCCGGAGGACTAGCGGTTCCTACGAGCAGTACTTC. The encoded protein is CASSRRTSGSYEQYF.

This chain uses TRBV9 with TRBJ2-6; D gene ambiguous. The CDR3 loop spans 15 amino acids. CDR1 and CDR2 (germline): SGDLS, YYNGEE. V lost 0 bases and J 3 bases, leaving 7 bases between the germline ends. This CDR3 is CASSVGSSGANVLTF. The CDR3 nucleotides are TGTGCCAGCAGCGTAGGTTCTAGTGGGGCCAACGTCCTGACTTTC.

The chain employs TRBV4-3 and TRBJ2-6; D remains unclear. Trimming pared 3 bases from V and 0 bases from J, leaving 9 bases between. Germline lookup yields CDR1 LGHNA and CDR2 YSLEER. CDR3 length: 16 residues. CDR3 nucleotides: TGCGCCAGCAGCCAGATACGAATCTCTGGGGCCAACGTCCTGACTTTC. Translation gives CASSQIRISGANVLTF.

The chain is built from TRBV5-6 and TRBJ2-5; D possibly corresponds to TRBD2 (7 bases). The CDR3 extends over 18 amino acids. With 0 bases removed from V and 4 bases from J, the gap between germline ends came to 22 bases. CDR1 SGHDT and CDR2 YYEEEE come from the germline V gene. CDR3 amino acids: CASSLAIAGGPTVETQYF. CDR3 DNA: TGTGCCAGCAGCTTGGCCATCGCCGGGGGGCCAACGGTAGAGACCCAGTACTTC.